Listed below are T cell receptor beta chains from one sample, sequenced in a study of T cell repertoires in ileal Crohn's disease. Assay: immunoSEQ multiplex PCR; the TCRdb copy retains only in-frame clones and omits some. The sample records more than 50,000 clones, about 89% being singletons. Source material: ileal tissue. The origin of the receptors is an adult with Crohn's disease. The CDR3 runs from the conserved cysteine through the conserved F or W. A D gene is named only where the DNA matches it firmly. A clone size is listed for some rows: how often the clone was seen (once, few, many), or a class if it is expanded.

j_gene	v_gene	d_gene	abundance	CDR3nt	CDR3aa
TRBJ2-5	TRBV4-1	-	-	TGCGCCAGCAGCCAAGAGGGGGCGAAGGGGGAGACCCAGTACTTC	CASSQEGAKGETQYF
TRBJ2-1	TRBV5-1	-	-	TGCGCCAGCAGCTTGGCCGATCCAGCGTCCAATGAGCAGTTCTTC	CASSLADPASNEQFF
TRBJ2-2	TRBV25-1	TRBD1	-	TGTGCCAGCACGGGACAGGGGGTTGCCGGGGAGCTGTTTTTT	CASTGQGVAGELFF
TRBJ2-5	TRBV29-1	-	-	TGCAGCGTTGTGGGCGAGGCAGGGGCCCACCAAGAGACCCAGTACTTC	CSVVGEAGAHQETQYF
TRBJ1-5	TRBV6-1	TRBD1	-	TGTGCCAGCAGCTCCGGGACAGGGGGCTATCAGCCCCAGCATTTT	CASSSGTGGYQPQHF
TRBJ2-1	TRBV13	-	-	TGTGCCAGCAGCTTAGGTGTCGGGAAGACGCTCGAGCAGTTCTTC	CASSLGVGKTLEQFF
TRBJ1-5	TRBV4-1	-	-	TGCGCCAGCAGCCAAGTCTTGGGCAGGGGCAATCAGCCCCAGCATTTT	CASSQVLGRGNQPQHF
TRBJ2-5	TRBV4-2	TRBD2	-	TGTGCCAGCAGCCAAGTAGCGGGGGCTTCAGAGACCCAGTACTTC	CASSQVAGASETQYF
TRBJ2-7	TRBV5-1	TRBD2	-	TGCGCCAGCAGCTTGGGTGAGACTAGCGCCGAGCAGTACTTC	CASSLGETSAEQYF
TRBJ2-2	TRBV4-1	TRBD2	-	TGCGCCAGCAGTTTAGCGGGAGTAGTAGCCGGGGAGCTGTTTTTT	CASSLAGVVAGELFF
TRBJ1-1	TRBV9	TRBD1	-	TGTGCCAGCAGCCCGCGACAGGGGATAACTGAAGCTTTCTTT	CASSPRQGITEAFF
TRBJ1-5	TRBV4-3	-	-	TGCGCCAGCAGCCAAGATTTGCAGGGATATCAGCCCCAGCATTTT	CASSQDLQGYQPQHF
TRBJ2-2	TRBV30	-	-	TGTGCCTGGAGTCCGGGACTTAGGGGAGGGGAGCTGTTTTTT	CAWSPGLRGGELFF
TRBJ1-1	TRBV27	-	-	TGTGCCAGCAGTAATCTCGGGGGATCTGAAGCTTTCTTT	CASSNLGGSEAFF
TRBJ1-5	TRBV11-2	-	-	TGTGCCAGCAGCTTTGGCAGGAGCAATCAGCCCCAGCATTTT	CASSFGRSNQPQHF
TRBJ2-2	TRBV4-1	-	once	TGCGCCAGCAGGGACTTCTTTGGGGAGCTGTTTTTT	CASRDFFGELFF
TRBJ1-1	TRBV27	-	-	TGTGCCAGCAGTTTTTTGGGAGGGACTGAAGCTTTCTTT	CASSFLGGTEAFF
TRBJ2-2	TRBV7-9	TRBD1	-	TGTGCCAGCAGGACAGGGACCGGGGAGCTGTTTTTT	CASRTGTGELFF
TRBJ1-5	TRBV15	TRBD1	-	TGTGCCACCAGCAGGACAGGGAATTCCAATCAGCCCCAGCATTTT	CATSRTGNSNQPQHF
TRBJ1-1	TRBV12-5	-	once	TGTGCTAGTGGTTTGGTACAGGGGAACACTGAAGCTTTCTTT	CASGLVQGNTEAFF
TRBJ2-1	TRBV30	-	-	TGTGCCTGGAGTGTCCCGACTACCATCTACAATGAGCAGTTCTTC	CAWSVPTTIYNEQFF
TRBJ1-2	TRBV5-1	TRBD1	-	TGCGCCAGCAGCCAGACAGGGGGACTTGGCTACACCTTC	CASSQTGGLGYTF
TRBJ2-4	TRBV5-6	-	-	TGTGCCAGCAGCCTAACAGGGAGAAACATTCAGTACTTC	CASSLTGRNIQYF
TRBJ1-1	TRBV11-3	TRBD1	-	TGTGCCAGCAGCTCAGAGGGGGCGGGGAACACTGAAGCTTTCTTT	CASSSEGAGNTEAFF
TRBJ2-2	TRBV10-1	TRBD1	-	TGCGCCACCAGCCCGGGACAGGGGACGGGGGTCCACACCGGGGAGCTGTTTTTT	CATSPGQGTGVHTGELFF
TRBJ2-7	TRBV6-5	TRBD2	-	TGTGCCAGCAGACTGGGGGCGGGAGGGCATTACGAGCAGTACTTC	CASRLGAGGHYEQYF
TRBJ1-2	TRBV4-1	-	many	TGCGCCAGCAGCCAAGCGGGGGGAGCGGACTATGGCTACACCTTC	CASSQAGGADYGYTF
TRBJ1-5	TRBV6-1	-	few	TGTGCCAGCAGTGAGGCCGGGGGGCCTTATCAGCCCCAGCATTTT	CASSEAGGPYQPQHF
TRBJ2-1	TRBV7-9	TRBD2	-	TGTGCCAGCAGTCAGAGCCAGACTAGCGGGAGCGGTATAGAGCAGTTCTTC	CASSQSQTSGSGIEQFF